This TCR beta chain was sequenced during a study of Ad26.COV2.S vaccination and SARS-CoV-2 variants. Study in general: Intramuscularly, Ad26.COV2.S was given either once or twice, 56 days apart.

Specified treatment: 19 received Ad26.COV2.S at low or high dose, single or two shots; 5 received placebo; per-sample allocation not given. Vaccine and placebo recipients were sampled on day 63 after the first injection. V lost 2 bases, J lost 4 bases, and 4 bases stayed unmatched. CDR1 and CDR2 from the germline V gene are KGHSH and LQKENI. The CDR3 contains 15 residues. The repertoire was sequenced with immunoSEQ multiplex PCR; TCRdb's copy has only in-frame clones and lacks some. The table includes some 340,000 clones, 86% detected once. In the case of this clone: Its specificity is not known.

Findings of the study overall: Vaccine and placebo recipients had similar non-spike TCR breadth.

This TCR was sampled from a person aged 18 to 59 who received the Ad26.COV2.S COVID-19 vaccine or a placebo. V is TRBV18 and J is TRBJ2-5; 10 bases are shared with TRBD1. Sequenced here: peripheral blood, sampled in a trial of Ad26.COV2.S vaccine versus placebo. This CDR3 is CASSPMWDRGETQYF. For the CDR3, the DNA is TGTGCCAGCTCACCAATGTGGGACAGGGGAGAGACCCAGTACTTC.